Each of the 23 T cell receptor beta chains below was sequenced from the same sample in a study of regulatory T cells in long-lasting Graves disease. The TCR beta library used iRepertoire HTBI primers with Arm-PCR amplification of CDR3. One entry per CDR3 protein results from TCRdb running MiXCR on the multiplex PCR reads. Of a few hundred thousand distinct CDR3 sequences in the sample, approximately 16% were seen once. As to time point: newly diagnosed GD, antithyroid drugs for less than 3 months. After RNA was extracted from PBMCs, the TCR library was made from it. Another study also made use of these data, one on T cells in Graves' hyperthyroidism and ophthalmopathy.

Sample: peripheral blood mononuclear cells (PBMCs), taken at new diagnosis, from a patient treated with antithyroid drugs. These TCRs come from a woman between 18 and 29 years old with Graves disease.

This clonotype was seen ten or more times. V is TRBV24-1 and J is TRBJ2-3; no clear D. The ends were cut back, 6 bases at V and 2 bases at J, with 8 bases in the middle. The CDR3 has 13 residues. The germline V gene has CDR1 KGHDR and CDR2 SFDVKD. The CDR3 region is CATSLRATDTQYF. The CDR3 coding sequence is TGTGCCACCAGTCTAAGGGCCACAGATACGCAGTATTTT.

The rearrangement joins TRBV6-1 to TRBJ2-5, with 12 positions matching TRBD2. Germline-derived CDR1 and CDR2 are MNHNS and SASEGT. The CDR3 has 15 amino acids. The trim removed 6 bases at V and 4 bases at J, leaving 6 bases unmatched. The CDR3 coding sequence is TGTGCCAGCAGGCGGACTAGCGGGATTAGAGAGACCCAGTACTTC. Translation gives CASRRTSGIRETQYF.

In this sample, this clonotype turned up many times. The rearrangement joins TRBV6-5 to TRBJ2-7, with D unresolved. The V end lost 3 bases, the J end lost 6 bases, and 6 bases lay between the germline ends. Germline V lookup: CDR1 MNHEY, CDR2 SVGAGI. The length of the CDR3 is 11 residues. The CDR3 loop is CASSYLIEQYF. Written as DNA, the CDR3 is TGTGCCAGCAGTTATTTAATCGAGCAGTACTTC.

This clonotype was detected only a few times. This chain uses TRBV30 with TRBJ1-5; tentatively, D is TRBD1 (5 bases). Trimming took 1 base from V and 4 from J, leaving 8 bases between them. The length of the CDR3 is 13 residues. Germline V gene lookup returns CDR1 GTSNPN and CDR2 SVGIG (reference sequence). DNA for the CDR3: TGTGCCTGGAGTGGTTCAGGGAATCAGCCCCAGCATTTT. This codes for CAWSGSGNQPQHF. Full variable domain (remainder filled in from reference TRBV30 and TRBJ1-5): SQTIHQWPATLVQPVGSPLSLECTVEGTSNPNLYWYRQAAGRGLQLLFYSVGIGQISSEVPQNLSASRPQDRQFILSSKKLLLSDSGFYLCAWSGSGNQPQHFGDGTRLSIL.

This clonotype was observed a handful of times. The V call is TRBV6-2 or TRBV6-3, the J call TRBJ2-2, with 7 bases matching TRBD1. The CDR3 runs 15 residues. Germline V gives CDR1 MNHEY, CDR2 SVGEGT. Trimming cost V 8 bases and J 5 bases; bases outside gene matches: 11. The CDR3: CASHRTGSRTGELFF. CDR3 nucleotides: TGTGCCAGCCATCGGACAGGCAGCCGGACCGGGGAGCTGTTTTTT.

This clonotype was detected many times. The chain carries TRBV6-1 and TRBJ2-5; D gene unclear. V shed 6 bases and J shed 1 base, with 9 bases lying between them. There are 13 residues in the CDR3. Germline CDR1 reads MNHNS; CDR2 reads SASEGT. The CDR3 DNA reads as TGTGCCAGCAGCTACCACACCCAAGAGACCCAGTACTTC. Translating gives CASSYHTQETQYF.

This clonotype was detected many times. V is TRBV7-6 and J is TRBJ2-1, with 12 bases aligning to TRBD2. The CDR3 contains 15 residues. Germline trimming cut 5 bases from V and 10 bases from J; bases unmatched to any gene: 9. CDR1 SGHVS and CDR2 FNYEAQ come from the germline V gene. The CDR3 bases are TGTGCCAGCAGCCTTGCGTCTAGCGGGAGGGGCGAGCAGTTCTTC. Translation gives CASSLASSGRGEQFF.

Remarks on this clonotype: This could be a read error, since a much larger clone is one nucleotide away. The chain joins TRBV27 to TRBJ2-7, with 9 nucleotides matching TRBD2. The CDR3 totals 15 residues. The junction had 10 bases not matched to a gene; V was cut back by 3 bases and J by 7 bases. Germline CDR1 MNHEY, CDR2 SMNVEV (reference sequence). The CDR3 nucleotides read TGTGCCAGCAGTTTTCGGGCGGGAGGGCCACGGGAGCAGTACTTC. Encoded protein: CASSFRAGGPREQYF.

Ten or more counts support this clonotype. The J gene is TRBJ2-1, the V gene TRBV2; 14 positions match TRBD2. V trimming: 3 bases; J trimming: 10 bases; junction bases outside the gene matches: 2. In germline, CDR1 is SNHLY, CDR2 FYNNEI. This CDR3 has 14 amino acids. The CDR3 DNA follows: TGTGCCAGCAGTGAGGGACTAGCGGGAGAGGAGCAGTTCTTC. Translation gives CASSEGLAGEEQFF. Filled out from reference TRBV2 and TRBJ2-1, the complete variable domain reads EPEVTQTPSHQVTQMGQEVILRCVPISNHLYFYWYRQILGQKVEFLVSFYNNEISEKSEIFDDQFSVERPDGSNFTLKIRSTKLEDSAMYFCASSEGLAGEEQFFGPGTRLTVL.

This clonotype was picked up many times. The chain recombines TRBV15 with TRBJ2-7; tentatively, D is TRBD1 (6 bases). Per germline, CDR1 LNHNV and CDR2 YYDKDF (reference sequence). This CDR3 comprises 17 residues. V lost 0 bases to trimming and J lost 4 bases, with 19 bases between them. The CDR3: CATSREKGQGIGYEQYF. CDR3 sequence (DNA): TGTGCCACCAGCAGAGAAAAGGGACAAGGAATCGGATACGAGCAGTACTTC.

The chain links TRBV5-6 to TRBJ1-5; possible D gene TRBD1, 5 bases. Trimming stripped 3 bases from V and 4 bases from J, with 17 bases between. The CDR3 is made up of 16 amino acids. Germline CDR1 reads SGHDT; CDR2 reads YYEEEE. The CDR3 is CASSSPGPGGNQPQHF. CDR3 in DNA: TGTGCCAGCAGCTCTCCAGGGCCAGGAGGGAATCAGCCCCAGCATTTT. The whole variable domain, remainder taken from reference TRBV5-6 and TRBJ1-5, is DAGVTQSPTHLIKTRGQQVTLRCSPKSGHDTVSWYQQALGQGPQFIFQYYEEEERQRGNFPDRFSGHQFPNYSSELNVNALLLGDSALYLCASSSPGPGGNQPQHFGDGTRLSIL.

The chain is built from TRBV7-9 and TRBJ2-7; 10 nucleotides match TRBD1. The CDR3 consists of 15 residues. V lost 5 bases and J lost 4; bases outside the gene matches: 8. Germline-derived CDR1 and CDR2 are SEHNR and FQNEAQ (reference sequence). This CDR3 is CASSKGQGELYEQYF. DNA of the CDR3: TGTGCCAGCAGCAAAGGACAGGGGGAATTATACGAGCAGTACTTC.

A remark on this clonotype: A much larger clonotype is one base distant, so this may be a read error. The genes are TRBV6-9 and TRBJ2-3; TRBD2 matches 10 bases. Looked up from germline, CDR1 is MNHGY and CDR2 is SVAAGI. CDR3 length equals 16 residues. The DNA for the CDR3 is TGTGCCAGCAGTTCCCCCCTAGCGGGAGTTGCAGATACGCAGTGTTTT. Its translation: CASSSPLAGVADTQCF.

In its sample, this clonotype was seen many times. V gene TRBV2 combines with J gene TRBJ2-1; 10 nucleotides match TRBD2. The CDR3 runs 14 residues. Germline V gene sequence: CDR1 SNHLY, CDR2 FYNNEI. With 6 bases clipped from V and 7 bases from J, the junction kept 6 bases outside the gene matches. CDR3 sequence reads: CASRATSGENEQFF. The DNA of the CDR3 is TGTGCCAGCAGGGCAACTAGCGGGGAGAATGAGCAGTTCTTC.

The chain recombines TRBV14 with TRBJ1-1; the D is unclear. Trimming took off 4 bases at V and 4 bases at J, with 10 bases between the two ends. Germline lookup yields CDR1 SGHDN and CDR2 FVKESK. CDR3 length: 13 amino acids. CDR3 nucleotides: TGTGCCAGCAGCCCTAACCTGGGCACTGAAGCTTTCTTT. Amino acids: CASSPNLGTEAFF.

This clonotype was counted at least ten times. The chain combines TRBV7-8 with TRBJ2-3; no definite D call. This CDR3 contains 15 residues. Germline assignment: CDR1 SGHVS and CDR2 FQNEAQ. The germline V and J ends were trimmed by 4 bases and 3 bases, with 14 bases remaining between them. CDR3 loop: CASSSGRQRTDTQYF. In DNA form, the CDR3 reads TGTGCCAGCAGCTCCGGAAGGCAGAGAACAGATACGCAGTATTTT.

There are many counts of this clonotype. V gene TRBV6-4 combines with J gene TRBJ1-1; tentative D call: TRBD1 (5 bases). Per the germline V gene, CDR1 is MRHNA and CDR2 is SNTAGT. The germline V and J ends were trimmed by 0 bases and 4 bases, with 21 bases remaining between them. This CDR3 has 18 residues. The CDR3 coding sequence is TGTGCCAGCAGTGACTCGCCTAATCCCGGGGACCGAGGCACTGAAGCTTTCTTT. Translation gives CASSDSPNPGDRGTEAFF.

At least ten counts were recorded for this clonotype. The chain employs TRBV3-1 and TRBJ2-5; the D gene could be TRBD1 or TRBD2 (5 bases each). CDR3 length: 14 residues. The germline CDR1 and CDR2 sequences are LGHDT and YNNKEL (reference sequence). V was cut by 1 base and J by 1 base, with 7 bases left in between. The CDR3 DNA is TGTGCCAGCAGCCAAGCGGGGACCCAAGAGACCCAGTACTTC. Protein product: CASSQAGTQETQYF.

The table lists this clonotype with many counts. The J gene is TRBJ2-3, the V gene TRBV11-2; possible D gene TRBD1, 5 bases. Trimming took 3 bases from V and 3 from J, leaving 7 bases between them. The germline V gene encodes CDR1 SGHAT and CDR2 FQNNGV. The CDR3 is 13 amino acids. CDR3 coding DNA: TGTGCCAGCAGCTTTCGACAGACAGATACGCAGTATTTT. Translation gives CASSFRQTDTQYF. The full variable domain, with the rest looked up from reference TRBV11-2 and TRBJ2-3, is EAGVAQSPRYKIIEKRQSVAFWCNPISGHATLYWYQQILGQGPKLLIQFQNNGVVDDSQLPKDRFSAERLKGVDSTLKIQPAKLEDSAVYLCASSFRQTDTQYFGPGTRLTVL.

There are many counts of this clonotype. The V and J genes are TRBV7-2 and TRBJ2-3; D gene uncertain. Germline V lookup: CDR1 SGHTA, CDR2 FQGNSA. The CDR3 totals 15 residues. V lost 5 bases and J lost 4, with 16 bases in between. CDR3 in DNA: TGTGCCAGCAGCCCCTATGTGGGATTCGCAGATACGCAGTATTTT. Encoded protein: CASSPYVGFADTQYF.

The chain recombines TRBV3-1 with TRBJ2-2; 9 positions agree with TRBD2. V was clipped by 2 bases and J by 7 bases; unmatched bases: 8. From germline, CDR1 is LGHDT and CDR2 YNNKEL (reference sequence). The CDR3 totals 16 residues. The CDR3 DNA follows: TGTGCCAGCAGCCAACCTAGCGGGACAAGTATCGGGGAGCTGTTTTTT. This translates into CASSQPSGTSIGELFF. The whole variable domain, filled in from reference TRBV3-1 and TRBJ2-2, reads DTAVSQTPKYLVTQMGNDKSIKCEQNLGHDTMYWYKQDSKKFLKIMFSYNNKELIINETVPNRFSPKSPDKAHLNLHINSLELGDSAVYFCASSQPSGTSIGELFFGEGSRLTVL.

This clonotype was observed a handful of times. The rearrangement uses TRBV6-2 or TRBV6-3 and TRBJ2-6, with D possibly matching TRBD2 (5 bases). Germline-derived CDR1 and CDR2 are MNHEY and SVGEGT. Trimming shortened V by 2 bases and J by 2 bases, and 7 bases separated the two germline ends. The CDR3 runs 15 residues. The CDR3 sequence: CASSYMGAGANVLTF. The CDR3 coding sequence is TGTGCCAGCAGTTACATGGGAGCTGGGGCCAACGTCCTGACTTTC.

This clonotype was picked up many times. The chain has TRBV3-1 and TRBJ2-2; 8 bases agree with TRBD2. The CDR3 sequence is 17 residues long. The junction had 5 bases not matched to a gene; V was cut back by 2 bases and J by 0 bases. The germline V gene encodes CDR1 LGHDT and CDR2 YNNKEL (reference sequence). For the CDR3, the DNA is TGTGCCAGCAGCCAACCCCGACTAGCGACGAACACCGGGGAGCTGTTTTTT. Its translation: CASSQPRLATNTGELFF.